This T cell receptor (beta chain) was found in a study of shared clonotypes between healthy human individuals. This CDR3 region has 12 residues. V was clipped by 8 bases and J by 5 bases; unmatched bases: 4. Germline CDR1 MGHDK, CDR2 SYGVNS. A deep-level run was used for the assay. Replicate PCRs run on sorted subsets employed 200 ng DNA, about 27,000 T cell genomes. The data were produced by immunoSEQ multiplex PCR, yet TCRdb's version contains in-frame clones alone and is incomplete. The sample shows 2 million to 3 million clones, 90% to 95% of them seen only once. The sequence was collected from a man younger than 35 in good health. Some clones in this sample may be carry-over from other donors' samples. The specimen sequenced was naive CD4+ T cells from PBMCs. The subset denotes: CD45RA+ positively selected. V gene TRBV25-1 combines with J gene TRBJ2-5; the match to TRBD2 covers 8 bases. CDR3 sequence: CASQRERETQYF. CDR3 nucleotide sequence: TGTGCCAGCCAGCGGGAGAGGGAGACCCAGTACTTC.